A selection of T cell receptor beta chains follows, all from one sample in a study of cytomegalovirus exposure and HLA in healthy donors. Method: immunoSEQ multiplex PCR; TCRdb's copy keeps in-frame clones and lacks some. The sample holds around 150,000 clones, 65% to 80% seen once. The sequenced material came from PBMCs. These receptors all come from a woman aged 40-49 years in good health and CMV-seropositive. Each CDR3 is given with its conserved first and last residue. Each record gives: V gene, J gene, clone size, D gene, CDR3 DNA, CDR3 protein. D genes are given only for firm matches. Not every row has a clone size; where given, it reads once, few, many or a size class.

TRBV13	TRBJ2-6	-	-	TGTGCCAGCAGCCCCCAGGGGCCCTCTGGGGCCAACGTCCTGACTTTC	CASSPQGPSGANVLTF
TRBV6-1	TRBJ1-2	-	TRBD1	TGTGCCAGCAGTGGACAGGGGGCCCTCACCTTC	CASSGQGALTF
TRBV7-2	TRBJ2-7	-	TRBD2	TGTGCCAGCAGAAATAGCGGGGGGGCCTACGAGCAGTACTTC	CASRNSGGAYEQYF
TRBV15	TRBJ1-2	-	TRBD1	TGTGCCACCAGCAGACCGGGACAGGGTGGGGATGGCTACACCTTC	CATSRPGQGGDGYTF
TRBV5-1	TRBJ2-7	-	TRBD1	TGCGCCAGCAGCCGGGGGACAGGGGGCCCCAACGAGCAGTACTTC	CASSRGTGGPNEQYF
TRBV25-1	TRBJ1-1	-	TRBD1	TGTGCCACCAGACAGGGTGGGGGCACTGAAGCTTTCTTT	CATRQGGGTEAFF
TRBV18	TRBJ2-7	-	TRBD2	TGTGCCAGCTCACCAGGGGTTGTAGCGGGGGCGTACGAGCAGTACTTC	CASSPGVVAGAYEQYF
TRBV27	TRBJ1-1	-	TRBD1	TGTGCCAGCAGTTTATTGACAGGGGGGGGGACTGAAGCTTTCTTT	CASSLLTGGGTEAFF
TRBV25-1	TRBJ2-7	-	-	TGTGCCAGCGTCGGGGACTCAAACTACGAGCAGTACTTC	CASVGDSNYEQYF
TRBV4-3	TRBJ2-2	-	-	TGCGCCAGCAGCCAAGGAGTGCAGGGGATGTCCGGGGAGCTGTTTTTT	CASSQGVQGMSGELFF
TRBV7-8	TRBJ1-4	-	-	TGTGCCAGCAGCTTCTCAGGGAAAAAAACTAATGAAAAACTGTTTTTT	CASSFSGKKTNEKLFF
TRBV27	TRBJ2-1	-	-	TGTGCCAGCAGTCCCCTTACCGGGATTTCGACTGAGCAGTTCTTC	CASSPLTGISTEQFF
TRBV10-3	TRBJ1-1	once	-	TGTGCCAGCTCCCCAGGGGCGACAAACACTGAAGCTTTCTTT	CASSPGATNTEAFF
TRBV4-3	TRBJ2-7	-	TRBD2	TGCGCCAGCAGCCAGGCTACTTATAGCGGGGGGGTCAGTGAGCAGTACTTC	CASSQATYSGGVSEQYF
TRBV10-1	TRBJ1-2	-	TRBD1	TGCGCCAGCGGAAGGACAGGACAAAACTATGGCTACACCTTC	CASGRTGQNYGYTF
TRBV27	TRBJ1-2	-	TRBD1	TGTGCCAGCAGTTTTAAGGGACAGGACCGTAACGGCTACACCTTC	CASSFKGQDRNGYTF
TRBV11-2	TRBJ2-1	-	-	TGTGCCAGCAGCTTAGATCTAGATTACAATGAGCAGTTCTTC	CASSLDLDYNEQFF
TRBV10-2	TRBJ2-5	few	-	TGCGCCAGCAGTGAGTTAGCGGAAGAGACCCAGTACTTC	CASSELAEETQYF